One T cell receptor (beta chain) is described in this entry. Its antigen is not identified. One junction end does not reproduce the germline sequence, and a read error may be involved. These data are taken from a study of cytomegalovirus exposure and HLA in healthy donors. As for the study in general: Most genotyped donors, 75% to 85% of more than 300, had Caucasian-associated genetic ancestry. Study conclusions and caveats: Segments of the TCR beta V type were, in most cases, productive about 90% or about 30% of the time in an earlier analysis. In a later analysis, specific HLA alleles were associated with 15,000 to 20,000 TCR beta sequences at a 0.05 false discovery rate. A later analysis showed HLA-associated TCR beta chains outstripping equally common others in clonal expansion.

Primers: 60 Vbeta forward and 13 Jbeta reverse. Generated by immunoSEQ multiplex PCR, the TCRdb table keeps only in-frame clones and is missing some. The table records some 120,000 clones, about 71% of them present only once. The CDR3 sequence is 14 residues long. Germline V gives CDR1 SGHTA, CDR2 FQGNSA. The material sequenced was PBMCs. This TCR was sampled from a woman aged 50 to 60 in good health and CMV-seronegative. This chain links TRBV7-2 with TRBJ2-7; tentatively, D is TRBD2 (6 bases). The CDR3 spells CASRLGGGSYEQYF. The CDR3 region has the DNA TGTGCCAGCAGGTTAGGTGGAGGGTCCTACGAGCAGTACTTC.